This TCR beta chain was captured by sequencing in a study of blood T cell repertoires in COVID-19 (TCRdb year 2020). The study in broad terms: Samples covering the acute and convalescent phases of COVID-19 were provided by collaborators in the United States, Italy and Spain. Nearly every sample came with metadata listing a de-identified subject ID, COVID-19 status, age in years and sex. The repertoires were released in a freely available public database meant as a resource for research on the immune response to SARS-CoV-2. Subjects who had been exposed to COVID-19, were actively infected with it, or had recovered from it provided the deeply sampled blood TCRbeta repertoires that made up the dataset. Where HLA class I and class II types were available, the types were taken from metadata supplied by the sample provider, not from assay-based typing. The material from the prospective study consisted of cDNA or gDNA derived from T cells, B-cell-depleted T cells, or PBMCs. Samples came from the ongoing ImmuneRACE study (first 160 participants) plus 1,254 subjects from 6 global collaborators. What the study reported, not specific to this receptor: How much clinical and demographic metadata was included differed by source and by participant, and the metadata was provided uncurated.

Counted from cysteine to phenylalanine, this CDR3 has 14 amino acids. CDR3 DNA is the only sequence kept; it has 42 bases, read in frame from the first base. Trimming at the junction amounts to 0 bases on V and 0 bases on J, and the germline ends lie 6 bases apart. The germline V gene sets CDR1 to SGHRS and CDR2 to YFSETQ. Details on this clone: It has no known antigen specificity. The record has no base qualities; no much larger clone is one base away. Other nucleotide sequences from this sample produce the same CDR3.

Enrolling through a virtual design, the prospective study's participants ranged in age from roughly 18 to 89 years and lived across roughly 24 United States geographic areas. Cohort assignment in the prospective study relied on participant-reported clinical history from a screening survey and a study questionnaire. In the prospective study, whole blood, serum and a nasopharyngeal or oropharyngeal swab were collected from each participant by mobile phlebotomists. Additional blood draws and questionnaires over an approximately 2-month period could optionally be provided by prospective study participants. Blood samples from the prospective study were shipped frozen or at room temperature prior to DNA extraction. The immunoSEQ Assay, a bias-controlled multiplex PCR, was used to amplify TCRbeta CDR3 regions from genomic DNA. Per the original workflow: Nucleated cell counts per sample were estimated from amplification of reference gene primers within the assay. Sequence reads were collapsed and filtered to measure the absolute abundance of every unique TCRbeta CDR3 rearrangement. For each sample, productive Simpson clonality was calculated as the square root of Simpson's diversity index across productive rearrangements. TCRdb took this table from immuneACCESS and kept in-frame rearrangements with V and J called. Such tables lack part of the clones; where checked against another copy, unresolved V genes explain under half of the gap, and the rest is unexplained. D and trimming were read from the DNA, whereas the V and J calls and clone size are those reported in that table. This sample gives around 420,000 clones in total; 88% of them show up just once. More than 2% of the sample belongs to the ten largest clones.

The receptor was derived from a woman aged 40-49 years with acute COVID-19. The chain links TRBV5-1 with TRBJ1-1; the D segment could be TRBD1, given 5 matching bases. The sample consisted of PBMCs or T cells enriched from blood (not recorded which). The sequenced DNA: TGCGCCAGCAGCTTGGGGACATTGAACACTGAAGCTTTCTTT. It is translated as CASSLGTLNTEAFF.